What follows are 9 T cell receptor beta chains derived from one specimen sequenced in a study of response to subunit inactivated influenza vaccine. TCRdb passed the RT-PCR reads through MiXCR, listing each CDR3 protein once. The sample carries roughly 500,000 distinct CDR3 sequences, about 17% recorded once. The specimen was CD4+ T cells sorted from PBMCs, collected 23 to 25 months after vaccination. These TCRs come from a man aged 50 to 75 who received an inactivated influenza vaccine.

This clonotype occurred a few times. Written as DNA, the CDR3 is TGTGCCAGCAGTTACAGGGGAAGAAGCACCGGGGAGCTGTTTTTT. This codes for CASSYRGRSTGELFF. V gene TRBV3-1 combines with J gene TRBJ2-2; 7 nucleotides line up with TRBD1. CDR1 LGHDT and CDR2 YNNKEL come from the germline V gene (reference sequence). This CDR3 comprises 15 residues. Trimming cost V 6 bases and J 4 bases; bases outside gene matches: 8.

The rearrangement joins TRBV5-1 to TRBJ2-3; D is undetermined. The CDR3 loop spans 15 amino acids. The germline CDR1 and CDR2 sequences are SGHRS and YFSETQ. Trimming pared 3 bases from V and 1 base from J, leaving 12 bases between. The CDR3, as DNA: TGCGCCAGCAGCTCCTTTGGGCAACGCACAGATACGCAGTATTTT. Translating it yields CASSSFGQRTDTQYF.

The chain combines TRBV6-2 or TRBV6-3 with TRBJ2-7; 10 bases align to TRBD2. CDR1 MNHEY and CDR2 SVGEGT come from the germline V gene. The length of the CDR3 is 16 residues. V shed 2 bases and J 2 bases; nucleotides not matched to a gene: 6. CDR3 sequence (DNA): TGTGCCAGCAGTTACGCCTCTAGCGGGAGAGCCTACGAGCAGTACTTC. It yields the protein CASSYASSGRAYEQYF.

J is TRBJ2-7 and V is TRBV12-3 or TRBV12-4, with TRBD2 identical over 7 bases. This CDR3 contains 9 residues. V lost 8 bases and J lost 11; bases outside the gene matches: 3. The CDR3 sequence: CASEGGEYF. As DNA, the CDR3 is TGTGCCAGCGAGGGAGGGGAGTACTTC.

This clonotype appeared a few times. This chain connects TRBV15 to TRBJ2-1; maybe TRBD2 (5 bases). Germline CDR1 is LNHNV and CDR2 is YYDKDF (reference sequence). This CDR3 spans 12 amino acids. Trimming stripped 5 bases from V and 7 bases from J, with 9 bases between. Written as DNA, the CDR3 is TGTGCCACCAGCCGAGGCGGGAATGAGCAGTTCTTC. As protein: CATSRGGNEQFF.

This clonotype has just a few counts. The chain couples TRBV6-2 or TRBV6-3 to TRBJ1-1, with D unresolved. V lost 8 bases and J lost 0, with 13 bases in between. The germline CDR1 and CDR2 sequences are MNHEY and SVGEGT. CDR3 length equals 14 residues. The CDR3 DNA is TGTGCCAGCCAAAGAGGAGGCATGAACACTGAAGCTTTCTTT. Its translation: CASQRGGMNTEAFF.

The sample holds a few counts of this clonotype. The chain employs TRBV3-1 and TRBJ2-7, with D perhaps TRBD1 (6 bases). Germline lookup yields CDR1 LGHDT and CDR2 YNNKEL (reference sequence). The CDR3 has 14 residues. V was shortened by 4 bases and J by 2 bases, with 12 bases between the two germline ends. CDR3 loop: CASSPSTGTYEQYF. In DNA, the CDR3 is TGTGCCAGCAGCCCATCGACAGGAACCTACGAGCAGTACTTC.

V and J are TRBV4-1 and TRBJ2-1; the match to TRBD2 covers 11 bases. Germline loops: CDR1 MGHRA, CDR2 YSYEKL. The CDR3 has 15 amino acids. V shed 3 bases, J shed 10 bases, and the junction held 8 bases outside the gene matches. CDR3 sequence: CASSQETSGVDEQFF. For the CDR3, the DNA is TGCGCCAGCAGCCAGGAGACTAGCGGGGTAGACGAGCAGTTCTTC.

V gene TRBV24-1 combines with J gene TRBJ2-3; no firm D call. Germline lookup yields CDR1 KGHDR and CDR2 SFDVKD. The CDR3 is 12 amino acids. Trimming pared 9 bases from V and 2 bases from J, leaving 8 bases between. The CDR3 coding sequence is TGTGCCACCTCAGGATACACAGATACGCAGTATTTT. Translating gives CATSGYTDTQYF.